The source of this T cell receptor beta chain is a study of graft-versus-host responses after intestinal transplantation (dated by TCRdb to the early 2020s). Looking at the study overall: Multivisceral, liver-intestinal, or isolated intestinal transplants were received by the recipients. After intestinal transplantation, graft-versus-host and host-versus-graft alloreactive T cell clones in the graft, circulation and bone marrow were tracked using bulk TCR-beta CDR3 sequencing. A cohort of about two dozen intestinal transplant recipients, including one retransplant, was enrolled, and a few patients lacking pretransplant specimens were excluded. To identify alloreactive clones, pre-transplant mixed lymphocyte reaction products were sequenced and compared with unstimulated pre-transplant donor and recipient T cells. All recipients received anti-thymocyte globulin induction followed by maintenance tacrolimus and steroids for 3 to 4 years. A peak of at least 4% donor T cells among recipient peripheral blood mononuclear cells was the definition used for donor T cell macrochimerism. Rather than being sequenced by the commercial service, samples from a few later patients were sequenced in-house on an Illumina MiSeq and processed with MiXCR.

The time point label of this sample denotes: cells obtained before transplantation from donor or recipient. CD3+CD4+ and CD3+CD8+ populations were FACS-sorted from unstimulated pre-transplant donor and recipient cells taken from spleen or lymph nodes. Libraries were made using the immunoSEQ multiplex PCR assay. For most patients, genomic DNA was isolated using the Qiagen DNeasy Blood and Tissue Kit and was shipped frozen to Adaptive Biotechnologies for TCR sequencing. For most patients, high-throughput TCR-beta CDR3 sequencing of genomic DNA was performed by Adaptive Biotechnologies. The published analysis was carried out like this. Adaptive's ImmunoSEQ software was the source of the TCR sequencing data for around 20 patients, while a few other patients were processed with MiXCR and VDJtools. CD4 versus CD8 sorting errors were corrected by removing sequences found in both subsets at a frequency ratio below 5:1. CDR3 nucleotide sequences shared between donor and recipient were removed because their origin could not be assigned. Alloreactive clones required at least 2-fold expansion over unstimulated cells and minimum CFSE-low frequency of 0.002% (template counts) or 0.001% (read counts). Mappable clones were those detected in sequenced pre-transplant spleen, lymph node, or MLR CFSE-low populations of the donor or recipient. The cumulative frequency of alloreactive clones was calculated as a percentage of all sequences, weighted by copy number. TCRdb took this table from immuneACCESS and kept in-frame rearrangements with V and J called. Such tables lack part of the clones; where checked against another copy, unresolved V genes explain under half of the gap, and the rest is unexplained. V and J calls and clone size come straight from that table; D and trimming were deduced from the DNA. The sample table records about 70,000 clones; roughly 88% of these occur just once. The top ten hold 1.3% of the sample.

Notes on this clone: Its binding antigen is unknown. There are no base qualities to consult, and no much larger clone falls within one base.

V loses 2 bases, J loses 5 bases, and the germline ends lie 4 bases apart. CDR1 and CDR2, looked up from the germline V gene (reference sequence), are SGHNT and YYREEE. The CDR3 contains 11 residues, cysteine and phenylalanine counted. The sequence is cut down to CDR3 DNA, 33 bases in frame from base 1. What the work shows at the level of the full study, not this receptor alone: Peak levels of circulating GvH clones were associated with declines in HvG clones early after transplant. In the allografts of patients with donor T cell macrochimerism, GvH to HvG T cell clonal ratios were high. The relatively low number and heterogeneity of intestinal transplant patients limited the conclusions. GvH clones were detected in recipient bone marrow, and some of these GvH clones were observed earlier in ileal mucosa or blood, consistent with an intestinal mucosal origin.

The sample in question was unstimulated CD8+ T cells sorted from spleen or lymph node cells, obtained before intestinal transplant. The rearrangement joined TRBV5-4 to TRBJ2-5, with no D gene named confidently. The clonotype originates from a human donor who received an intestinal transplant. The CDR3 reads CASSFRETQYF. The bases read TGTGCCAGCAGCTTTCGGGAGACCCAGTACTTC.